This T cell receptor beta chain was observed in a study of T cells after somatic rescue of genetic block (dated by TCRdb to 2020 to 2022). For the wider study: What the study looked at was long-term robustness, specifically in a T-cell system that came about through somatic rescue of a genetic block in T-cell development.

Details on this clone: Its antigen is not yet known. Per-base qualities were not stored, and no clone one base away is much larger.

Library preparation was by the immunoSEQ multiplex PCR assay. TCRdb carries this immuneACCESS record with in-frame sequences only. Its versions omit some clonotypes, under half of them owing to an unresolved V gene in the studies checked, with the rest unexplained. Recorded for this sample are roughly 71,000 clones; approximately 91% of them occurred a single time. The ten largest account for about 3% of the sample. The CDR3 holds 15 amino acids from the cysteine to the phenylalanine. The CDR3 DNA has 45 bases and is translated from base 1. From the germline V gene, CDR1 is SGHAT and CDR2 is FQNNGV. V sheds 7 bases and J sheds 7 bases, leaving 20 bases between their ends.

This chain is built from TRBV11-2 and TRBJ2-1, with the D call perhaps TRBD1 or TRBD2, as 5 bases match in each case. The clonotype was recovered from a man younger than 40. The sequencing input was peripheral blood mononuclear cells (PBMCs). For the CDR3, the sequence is CASTRRVGRVNEQFF. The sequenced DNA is TGTGCCAGCACTAGGCGGGTGGGACGGGTGAATGAGCAGTTCTTC.